The 15 T cell receptor beta chains below come from one sample, sequenced in a study of Tregs in tolerant kidney transplant recipients. Data came from immunoSEQ multiplex PCR; TCRdb stores just in-frame clones and leaves some out. The data show about 64,000 clones, roughly 86% seen once. Related graft donors supplied nonmyeloablative bone marrow transplants, and mixed chimerism was transient. Sequencing used CD4+ T cells from blood (PBMCs), obtained 6 months after the transplant. These receptors all come from a human patient who received a combined kidney and bone marrow transplant. T cells may partly derive from the graft donor.

J is TRBJ1-2 and V is TRBV11-2, with D hard to call. There are 15 residues in the CDR3. From germline, CDR1 is SGHAT and CDR2 FQNNGV. Trimming stripped 1 base from V and 3 bases from J, with 12 bases between. Here the CDR3 reads CASSLGLEVYYGYTF. CDR3 coding DNA: TGTGCCAGCAGCTTAGGCCTAGAGGTTTACTATGGCTACACCTTC.

This rearrangement joins TRBV30 to TRBJ1-5; D ambiguous. The germline V gene has CDR1 GTSNPN and CDR2 SVGIG (reference sequence). CDR3 length: 13 residues. V shed 1 base and J shed 8 bases, with 12 bases lying between them. CDR3 sequence (DNA): TGTGCCTGGAGTGCCCACCCTAGGAAGCCCCAGCATTTT. Protein product: CAWSAHPRKPQHF.

The V and J genes are TRBV15 and TRBJ2-4; no definite D call. The CDR3 contains 15 residues. V lost 0 bases, J lost 8 bases, and 14 bases lay in between. Germline CDR1 and CDR2: LNHNV and YYDKDF (reference sequence). The CDR3 protein is CATSRDLVESYIQYF. As DNA, the CDR3 is TGTGCCACCAGCAGAGATCTGGTAGAGTCTTACATTCAGTACTTC.

The rearrangement joins TRBV11-3 to TRBJ2-7; possibly TRBD1 for D (6 bases). Between the trimmed V and J ends, which lost 4 bases and 4 bases, there was a span of 14 bases. The CDR3 extends over 14 amino acids. Looked up from germline, CDR1 is SGHNT and CDR2 is YENEEA. The CDR3 DNA sequence: TGTGCCAGCAGCTCACCCCACAGGGATTACGAGCAGTACTTC. Translation gives CASSSPHRDYEQYF.

This chain uses TRBV11-2 with TRBJ2-7; 14 bases line up with TRBD2. Trimming at V came to 3 bases and at J to 4 bases, leaving 2 bases not matched to a gene. This CDR3 is built from 15 residues. Looked up from germline, CDR1 is SGHAT and CDR2 is FQNNGV. CDR3 loop: CASSFGTSGSYEQYF. DNA of the CDR3: TGTGCCAGCAGCTTCGGGACTAGCGGGAGTTACGAGCAGTACTTC.

V gene TRBV11-2 combines with J gene TRBJ2-7, with 8 bases that match TRBD1. Germline values: CDR1 SGHAT, CDR2 FQNNGV. The J segment lost 1 base and the V segment lost 6 bases, leaving 8 bases of the junction unmatched. The CDR3 spans 15 residues. CDR3 in amino acids: CASSLRGTGSYEQYF. Written as DNA, the CDR3 is TGTGCCAGCAGTCTCCGAGGGACAGGATCCTACGAGCAGTACTTC.

CDR3 nucleotides: TGCAGCGTTGAGGCGGACAGCCTTATTAACTATGGCTACACCTTC. Amino acids: CSVEADSLINYGYTF. V usage is TRBV29-1 and J usage is TRBJ1-2; TRBD1 might be the D (6 bases). CDR3 length: 15 amino acids. Germline lookup yields CDR1 SQVTM and CDR2 ANQGSEA. V shed 3 bases and J shed 1 base, with 15 bases lying between them.

CDR3 sequence: CASSNRGSGEAFF. The CDR3 DNA sequence: TGTGCCAGTAGTAACAGGGGATCTGGTGAAGCTTTCTTT. This chain connects TRBV19 to TRBJ1-1, with 7 bases aligning to TRBD1. This CDR3 is built from 13 residues. Germline V lookup: CDR1 LNHDA, CDR2 SQIVND (reference sequence). The trim removed 4 bases at V and 7 bases at J, leaving 6 bases unmatched.

The chain joins TRBV7-9 to TRBJ1-4; TRBD1 aligns across 9 bases. V lost 5 bases to trimming and J lost 7 bases; unmatched junction nucleotides: 8. The CDR3 length is 15 residues. Germline V gene sequence: CDR1 SEHNR, CDR2 FQNEAQ (reference sequence). CDR3 sequence reads: CASSPRTGAGEKLFF. Written as DNA, the CDR3 is TGTGCCAGCAGCCCTCGGACAGGGGCGGGTGAAAAACTGTTTTTT.

The J gene is TRBJ1-1, the V gene TRBV7-3; the D gene is possibly TRBD1 (5 bases). The V end lost 1 base, the J end lost 11 bases, and 14 bases lay between the germline ends. Germline CDR1 is SGHTA and CDR2 is FQGTGA. This CDR3 has 13 amino acids. In nucleotides, the CDR3 is TGTGCCAGCAGCTTAAATGGGGCTCAAGTTGCTTTCTTT. This translates into CASSLNGAQVAFF.

The rearrangement links TRBV27 to TRBJ2-7; TRBD2 agrees at 8 bases. Germline loops: CDR1 MNHEY, CDR2 SMNVEV (reference sequence). CDR3 length: 13 residues. With V trimmed by 3 bases and J by 3 bases, 1 base remained unmatched. The CDR3 DNA reads TGTGCCAGCAGTTTTCTAGCGGGCTACGAGCAGTACTTC. Translated: CASSFLAGYEQYF.

This chain joins TRBV7-2 and TRBJ2-3; TRBD1 agrees at 10 bases. Trimming cost V 1 base and J 6 bases; bases outside gene matches: 7. Looked up from germline, CDR1 is SGHTA and CDR2 is FQGNSA. This CDR3 has 16 residues. The CDR3 DNA sequence: TGTGCCAGCAGCTTAGTGGGGACAGGGGCCGCGGATACGCAGTATTTT. This sequence encodes CASSLVGTGAADTQYF.

Note on this clone: The junction and the germline gene differ at one end; a read error may be behind it. The chain joins TRBV7-9 to TRBJ2-7, with D possibly TRBD2 on 6 matching bases. This CDR3 region has 11 residues. Germline lookup yields CDR1 SEHNR and CDR2 FQNEAQ (reference sequence). In DNA, the CDR3 is TGTGCCAGCAGCTTAGCCCGGGGGTTAAGCTTC. As protein: CASSLARGLSF.

V is TRBV28 and J is TRBJ2-3; TRBD2 is a possible D gene (5 bases). Germline assignment: CDR1 MDHEN and CDR2 SYDVKM. V was shortened by 3 bases and J by 2 bases, with 18 bases between the two germline ends. CDR3 length equals 17 residues. The CDR3 DNA reads as TGTGCCAGCAGTTTCCCCGGGGAGACCTTAAACACAGATACGCAGTATTTT. Translated: CASSFPGETLNTDTQYF. Complete variable domain (other parts from reference TRBV28 and TRBJ2-3): DVKVTQSSRYLVKRTGEKVFLECVQDMDHENMFWYRQDPGLGLRLIYFSYDVKMKEKGDIPEGYSVSREKKERFSLILESASTNQTSMYLCASSFPGETLNTDTQYFGPGTRLTVL.

This clone has more than one count but fewer than ten. The chain joins TRBV10-3 to TRBJ1-5, with 8 bases aligning to TRBD1. Germline CDR1 ENHRY, CDR2 SYGVKD. CDR3 length: 15 amino acids. The trim removed 10 bases at V and 4 bases at J, leaving 12 bases unmatched. In nucleotides, the CDR3 is TGTGCCACGCGCGGACAGGGTCTGGGGAATCAGCCCCAGCATTTT. Translating gives CATRGQGLGNQPQHF.